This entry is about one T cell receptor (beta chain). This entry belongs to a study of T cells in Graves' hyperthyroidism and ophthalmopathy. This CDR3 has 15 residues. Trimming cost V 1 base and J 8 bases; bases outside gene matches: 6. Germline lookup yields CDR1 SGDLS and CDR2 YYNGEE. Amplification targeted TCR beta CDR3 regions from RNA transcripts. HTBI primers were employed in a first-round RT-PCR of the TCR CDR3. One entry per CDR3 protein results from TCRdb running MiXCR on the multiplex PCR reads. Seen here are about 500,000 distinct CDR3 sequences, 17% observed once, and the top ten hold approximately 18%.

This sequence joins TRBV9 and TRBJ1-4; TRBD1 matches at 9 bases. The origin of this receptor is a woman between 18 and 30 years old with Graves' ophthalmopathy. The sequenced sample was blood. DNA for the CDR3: TGTGCCAGCAGCGTACAGGGACAGGGTAACGAAAAACTGTTTTTT. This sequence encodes CASSVQGQGNEKLFF.